This T cell receptor beta chain came from a study of cytotoxic CD8 clonotypes in ibrutinib-treated CLL. Study-level points and caveats: The times at which samples were taken varied between sustained-remission and progressing patients.

This table comes from immunoSEQ multiplex PCR, and its TCRdb copy is limited to in-frame clones, with some not included. The sample shows 45,000 to 60,000 clones, 56% of them seen only once. Comments on this clone: Its specificity is unknown.

Germline lookup yields CDR1 GTSNPN and CDR2 SVGIG (reference sequence). The V gene lost 3 bases and the J gene lost 4 bases, with 4 bases spanning the gap. This CDR3 comprises 11 residues. This rearrangement joins TRBV30 to TRBJ1-3; D is ambiguous. Specimen: PBMCs, collected after 24 months of ibrutinib treatment. The source of this sequence is a human donor with chronic lymphocytic leukemia. The CDR3 nucleotides read TGTGCCTGGAGGACGGGAAACACCATATATTTT. Amino acids: CAWRTGNTIYF. Variable domain in full (rest from reference TRBV30 and TRBJ1-3): SQTIHQWPATLVQPVGSPLSLECTVEGTSNPNLYWYRQAAGRGLQLLFYSVGIGQISSEVPQNLSASRPQDRQFILSSKKLLLSDSGFYLCAWRTGNTIYFGEGSWLTVV.